The clone carrying this T cell receptor beta chain was found once. Germline V gene data show CDR1 as LGHDT and CDR2 as YNNKEL (reference sequence). Trimming pared 1 base from V and 0 bases from J, leaving 10 bases between. The CDR3 spans 15 residues. The sample belongs to a study of CD8 T cells in Susac syndrome. The authors reverse transcribed roughly 0.5 to 1 ug RNA with random hexamers. Coverage of TCR beta CDR3 amplification by immunoSEQ multiplex PCR extended to 54 Vbeta and 13 Jbeta. TCRdb reanalysed the immunoSEQ multiplex PCR reads using MiXCR and keeps one entry per CDR3 protein. This table has 150,000 to 200,000 distinct CDR3 sequences, 90% to 95% appearing once. The CD8+ and CD4+ T cells were isolated magnetically using a negative isolation approach, whereas the TEMRA cells were enriched by FACS.

The TCR originated in a human donor with multiple sclerosis. Sample: CD8+ T cells from PBMCs. V gene TRBV3-1 combines with J gene TRBJ2-7; D unclear. The CDR3: CASSQGRQPSYEQYF. CDR3 in DNA: TGTGCCAGCAGCCAAGGGCGGCAGCCCTCCTACGAGCAGTACTTC.